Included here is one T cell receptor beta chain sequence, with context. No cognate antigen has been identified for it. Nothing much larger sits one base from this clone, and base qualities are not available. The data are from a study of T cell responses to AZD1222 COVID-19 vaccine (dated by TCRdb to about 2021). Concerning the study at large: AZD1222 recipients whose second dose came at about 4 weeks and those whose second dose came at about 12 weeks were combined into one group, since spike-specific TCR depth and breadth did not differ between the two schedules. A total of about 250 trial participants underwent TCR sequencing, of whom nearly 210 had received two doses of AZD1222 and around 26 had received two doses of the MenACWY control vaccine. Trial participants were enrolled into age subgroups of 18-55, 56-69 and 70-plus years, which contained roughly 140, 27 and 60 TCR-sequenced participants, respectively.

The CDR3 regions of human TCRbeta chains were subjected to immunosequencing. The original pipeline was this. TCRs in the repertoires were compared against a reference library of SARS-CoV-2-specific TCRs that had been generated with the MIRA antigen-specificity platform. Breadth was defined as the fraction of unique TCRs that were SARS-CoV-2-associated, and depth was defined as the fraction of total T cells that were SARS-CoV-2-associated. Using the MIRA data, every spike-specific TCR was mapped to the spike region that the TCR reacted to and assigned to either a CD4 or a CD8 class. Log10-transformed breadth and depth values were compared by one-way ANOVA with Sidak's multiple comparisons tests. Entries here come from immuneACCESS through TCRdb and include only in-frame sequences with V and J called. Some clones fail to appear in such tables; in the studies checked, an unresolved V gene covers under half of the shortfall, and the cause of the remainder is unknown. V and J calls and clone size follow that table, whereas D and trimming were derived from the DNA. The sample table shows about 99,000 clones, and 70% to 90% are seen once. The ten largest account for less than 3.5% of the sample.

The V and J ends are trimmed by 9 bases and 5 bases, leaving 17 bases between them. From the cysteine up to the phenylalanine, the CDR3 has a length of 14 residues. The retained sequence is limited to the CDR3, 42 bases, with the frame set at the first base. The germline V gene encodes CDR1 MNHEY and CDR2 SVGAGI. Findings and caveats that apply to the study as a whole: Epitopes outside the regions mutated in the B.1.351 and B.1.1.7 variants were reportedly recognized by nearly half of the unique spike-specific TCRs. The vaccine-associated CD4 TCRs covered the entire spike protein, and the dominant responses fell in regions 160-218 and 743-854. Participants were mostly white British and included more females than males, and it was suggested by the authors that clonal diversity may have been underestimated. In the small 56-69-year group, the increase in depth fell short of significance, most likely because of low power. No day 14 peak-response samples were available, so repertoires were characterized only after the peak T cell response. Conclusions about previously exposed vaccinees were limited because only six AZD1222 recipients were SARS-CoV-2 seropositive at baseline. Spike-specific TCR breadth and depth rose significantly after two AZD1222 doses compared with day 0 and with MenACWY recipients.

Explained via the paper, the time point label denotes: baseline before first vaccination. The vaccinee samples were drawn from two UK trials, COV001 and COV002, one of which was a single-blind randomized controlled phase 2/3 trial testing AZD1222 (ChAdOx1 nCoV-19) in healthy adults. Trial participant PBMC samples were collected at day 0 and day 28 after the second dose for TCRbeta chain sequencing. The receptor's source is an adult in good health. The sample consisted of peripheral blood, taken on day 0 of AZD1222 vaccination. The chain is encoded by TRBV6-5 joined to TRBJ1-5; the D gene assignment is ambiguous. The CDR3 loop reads CASSASSVDQPQHF. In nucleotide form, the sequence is TGTGCCAGTTCGGCTTCGAGTGTTGATCAGCCCCAGCATTTT.